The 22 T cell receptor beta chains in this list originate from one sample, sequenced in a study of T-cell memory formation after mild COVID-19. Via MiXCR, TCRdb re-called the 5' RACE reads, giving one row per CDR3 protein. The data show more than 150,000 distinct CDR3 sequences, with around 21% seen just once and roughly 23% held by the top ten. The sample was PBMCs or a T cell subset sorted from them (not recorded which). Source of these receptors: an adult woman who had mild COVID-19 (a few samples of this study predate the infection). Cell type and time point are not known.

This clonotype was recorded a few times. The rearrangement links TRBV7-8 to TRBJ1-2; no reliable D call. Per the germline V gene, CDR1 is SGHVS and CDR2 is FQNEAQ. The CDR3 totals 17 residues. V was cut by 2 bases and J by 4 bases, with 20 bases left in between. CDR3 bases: TGTGCCAGCAGCTTATACGGTGGGCAGACCGATCCCTATGGCTACACCTTC. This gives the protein CASSLYGGQTDPYGYTF.

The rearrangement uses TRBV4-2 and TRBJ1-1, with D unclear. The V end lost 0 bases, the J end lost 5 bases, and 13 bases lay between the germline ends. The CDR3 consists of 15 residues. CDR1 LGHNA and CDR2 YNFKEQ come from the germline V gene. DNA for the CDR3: TGTGCCAGCAGCCAAGAGGGCGGGCTTTGGACTGAAGCTTTCTTT. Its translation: CASSQEGGLWTEAFF.

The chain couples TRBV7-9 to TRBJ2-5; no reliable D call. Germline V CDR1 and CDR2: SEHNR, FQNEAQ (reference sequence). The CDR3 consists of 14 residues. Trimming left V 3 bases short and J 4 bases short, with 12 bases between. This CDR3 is CASSFPGPLETQYF. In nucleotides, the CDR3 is TGTGCCAGCAGCTTTCCCGGCCCCCTAGAGACCCAGTACTTC.

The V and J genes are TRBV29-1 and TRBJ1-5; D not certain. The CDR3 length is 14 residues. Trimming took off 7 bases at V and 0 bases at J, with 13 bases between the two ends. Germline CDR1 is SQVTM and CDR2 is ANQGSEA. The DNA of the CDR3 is TGCAGCGCTGTGGACGGAAATAGCAATCAGCCCCAGCATTTT. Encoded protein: CSAVDGNSNQPQHF.

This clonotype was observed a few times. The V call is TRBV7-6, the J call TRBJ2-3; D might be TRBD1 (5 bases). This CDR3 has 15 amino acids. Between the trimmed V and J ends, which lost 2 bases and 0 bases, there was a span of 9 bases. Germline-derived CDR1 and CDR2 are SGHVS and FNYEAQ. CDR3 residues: CASSLWQGSTDTQYF. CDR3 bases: TGTGCCAGCAGCTTATGGCAGGGTAGCACAGATACGCAGTATTTT. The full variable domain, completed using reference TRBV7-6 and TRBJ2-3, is GAGVSQSPRYKVTKRGQDVALRCDPISGHVSLYWYRQALGQGPEFLTYFNYEAQQDKSGLPNDRFSAERPEGSISTLTIQRTEQRDSAMYRCASSLWQGSTDTQYFGPGTRLTVL.

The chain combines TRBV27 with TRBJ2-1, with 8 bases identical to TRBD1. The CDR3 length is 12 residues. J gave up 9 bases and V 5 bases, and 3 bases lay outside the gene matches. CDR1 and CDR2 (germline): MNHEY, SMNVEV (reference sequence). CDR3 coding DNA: TGTGCCAGCAGTCAGGGGGCAATTGAGCAGTTCTTC. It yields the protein CASSQGAIEQFF.

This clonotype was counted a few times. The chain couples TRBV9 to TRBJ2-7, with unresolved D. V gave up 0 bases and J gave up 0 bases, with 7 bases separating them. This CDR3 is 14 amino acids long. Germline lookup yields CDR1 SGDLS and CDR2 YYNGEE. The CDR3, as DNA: TGTGCCAGCAGCGTAGTGGTCGACTCCTACGAGCAGTACTTC. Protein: CASSVVVDSYEQYF.

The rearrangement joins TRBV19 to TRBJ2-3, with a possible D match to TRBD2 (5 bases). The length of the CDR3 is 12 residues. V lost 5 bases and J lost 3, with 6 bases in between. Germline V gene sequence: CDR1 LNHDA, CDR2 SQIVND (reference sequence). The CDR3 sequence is CASSRETDTQYF. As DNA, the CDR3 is TGTGCCAGTAGTCGGGAAACAGATACGCAGTATTTT.

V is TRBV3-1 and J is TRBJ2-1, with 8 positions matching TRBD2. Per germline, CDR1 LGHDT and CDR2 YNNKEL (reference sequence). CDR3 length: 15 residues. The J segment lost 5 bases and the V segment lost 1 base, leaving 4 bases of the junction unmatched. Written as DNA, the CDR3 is TGTGCCAGCAGCCAAGGCCTAGCGGGTCACAATGAGCAGTTCTTC. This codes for CASSQGLAGHNEQFF.

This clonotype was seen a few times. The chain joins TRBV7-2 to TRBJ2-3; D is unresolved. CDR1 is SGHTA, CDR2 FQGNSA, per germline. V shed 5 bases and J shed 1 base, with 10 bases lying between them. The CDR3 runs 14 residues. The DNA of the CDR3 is TGTGCCAGCAGCACCTTTGGGGGCACAGATACGCAGTATTTT. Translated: CASSTFGGTDTQYF.

CDR3 DNA: TGTGCCAGCAGCCCGATAGTAGGCACAGATACGCAGTATTTT. Its protein product is CASSPIVGTDTQYF. This chain connects TRBV7-6 to TRBJ2-3, with D uncertain. The CDR3 runs 14 residues. Germline V gives CDR1 SGHVS, CDR2 FNYEAQ. Trimming shortened V by 5 bases and J by 1 base, and 10 bases separated the two germline ends.

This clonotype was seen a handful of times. The CDR3 bases are TGTGCCAGCAACACGATCTGGGGCCCAAAAGGCTACACCTTC. Residues: CASNTIWGPKGYTF. V is TRBV7-9 and J is TRBJ1-2, with a weak D call TRBD1 (5 bases). The ends were cut back, 7 bases at V and 8 bases at J, with 20 bases in the middle. Germline CDR1 reads SEHNR; CDR2 reads FQNEAQ (reference sequence). The CDR3 runs to 14 residues. Using reference TRBV7-9 and TRBJ1-2 for the parts outside the CDR3, the full variable domain is DTGVSQNPRHKITKRGQNVTFRCDPISEHNRLYWYRQTLGQGPEFLTYFQNEAQLEKSRLLSDRFSAERPKGSFSTLEIQRTEQGDSAMYLCASNTIWGPKGYTFGSGTRLTVV.

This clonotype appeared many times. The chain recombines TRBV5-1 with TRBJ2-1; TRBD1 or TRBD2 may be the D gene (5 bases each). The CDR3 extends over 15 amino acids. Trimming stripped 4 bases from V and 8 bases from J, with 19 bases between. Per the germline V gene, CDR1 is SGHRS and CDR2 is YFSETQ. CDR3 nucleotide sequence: TGCGCCAGCAGCAGTACCGAGGGGCAGGTCGATGAGCAGTTCTTC. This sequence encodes CASSSTEGQVDEQFF.

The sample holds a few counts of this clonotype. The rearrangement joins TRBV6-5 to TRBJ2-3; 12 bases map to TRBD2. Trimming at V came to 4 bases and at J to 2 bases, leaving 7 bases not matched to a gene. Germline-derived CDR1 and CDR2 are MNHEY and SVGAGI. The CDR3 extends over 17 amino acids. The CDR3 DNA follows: TGTGCCAGCAGTTTCACGACTAGCGGGGGTCACACAGATACGCAGTATTTT. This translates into CASSFTTSGGHTDTQYF.

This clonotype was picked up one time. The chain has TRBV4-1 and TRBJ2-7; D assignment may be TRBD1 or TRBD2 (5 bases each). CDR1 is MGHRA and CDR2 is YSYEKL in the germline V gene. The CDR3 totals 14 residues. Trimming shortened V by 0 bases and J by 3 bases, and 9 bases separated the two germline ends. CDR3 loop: CASSQDMGDYEQYF. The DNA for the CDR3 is TGCGCCAGCAGCCAAGATATGGGGGACTACGAGCAGTACTTC.

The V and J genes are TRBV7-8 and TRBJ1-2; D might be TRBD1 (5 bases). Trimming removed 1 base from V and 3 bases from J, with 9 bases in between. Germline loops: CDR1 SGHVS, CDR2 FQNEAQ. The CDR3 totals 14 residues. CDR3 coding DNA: TGTGCCAGCAGCTTAGGACAGTTCCACTATGGCTACACCTTC. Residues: CASSLGQFHYGYTF.

The CDR3: CSACEGLEETQYF. The DNA of the CDR3 is TGCAGTGCCTGTGAGGGACTTGAAGAGACCCAGTACTTC. This rearrangement joins TRBV20-1 to TRBJ2-5; tentatively, D is TRBD2 (6 bases). The V and J ends lost 6 bases and 3 bases respectively, with 14 bases between them. Germline values: CDR1 DFQATT, CDR2 SNEGSKA (reference sequence). The length of the CDR3 is 13 residues.

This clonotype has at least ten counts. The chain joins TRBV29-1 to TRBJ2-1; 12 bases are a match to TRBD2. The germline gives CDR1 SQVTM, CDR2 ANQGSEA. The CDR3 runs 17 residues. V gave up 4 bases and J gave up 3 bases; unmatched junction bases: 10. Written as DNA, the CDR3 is TGCAGCGTTGGACTAGCGGGAGTAGAAATTGACTACAATGAGCAGTTCTTC. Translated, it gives CSVGLAGVEIDYNEQFF.

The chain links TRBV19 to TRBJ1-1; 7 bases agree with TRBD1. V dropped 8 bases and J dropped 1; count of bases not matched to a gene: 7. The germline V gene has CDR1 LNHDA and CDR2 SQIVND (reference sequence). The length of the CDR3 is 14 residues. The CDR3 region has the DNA TGTGCCAGTTCGACTTACAGGGGGAACACTGAAGCTTTCTTT. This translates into CASSTYRGNTEAFF.

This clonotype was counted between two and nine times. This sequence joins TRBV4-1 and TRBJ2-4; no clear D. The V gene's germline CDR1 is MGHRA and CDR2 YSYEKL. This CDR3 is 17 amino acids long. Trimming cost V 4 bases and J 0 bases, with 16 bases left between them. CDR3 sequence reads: CASSPQDGGLAKNIQYF. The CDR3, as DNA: TGCGCCAGCAGCCCCCAGGATGGCGGATTAGCCAAAAACATTCAGTACTTC.

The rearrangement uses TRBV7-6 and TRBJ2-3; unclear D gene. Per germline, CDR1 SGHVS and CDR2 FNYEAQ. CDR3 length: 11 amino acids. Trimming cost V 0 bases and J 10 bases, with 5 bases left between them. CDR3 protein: CASSLAEAQYF. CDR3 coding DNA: TGTGCCAGCAGCTTAGCAGAGGCGCAGTATTTT.

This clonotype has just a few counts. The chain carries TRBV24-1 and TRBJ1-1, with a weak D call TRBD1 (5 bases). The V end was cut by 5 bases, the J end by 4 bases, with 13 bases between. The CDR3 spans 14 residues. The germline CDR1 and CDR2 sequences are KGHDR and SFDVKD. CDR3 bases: TGTGCCACCAGTGCGGCAGGGACGGTCACTGAAGCTTTCTTT. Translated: CATSAAGTVTEAFF.